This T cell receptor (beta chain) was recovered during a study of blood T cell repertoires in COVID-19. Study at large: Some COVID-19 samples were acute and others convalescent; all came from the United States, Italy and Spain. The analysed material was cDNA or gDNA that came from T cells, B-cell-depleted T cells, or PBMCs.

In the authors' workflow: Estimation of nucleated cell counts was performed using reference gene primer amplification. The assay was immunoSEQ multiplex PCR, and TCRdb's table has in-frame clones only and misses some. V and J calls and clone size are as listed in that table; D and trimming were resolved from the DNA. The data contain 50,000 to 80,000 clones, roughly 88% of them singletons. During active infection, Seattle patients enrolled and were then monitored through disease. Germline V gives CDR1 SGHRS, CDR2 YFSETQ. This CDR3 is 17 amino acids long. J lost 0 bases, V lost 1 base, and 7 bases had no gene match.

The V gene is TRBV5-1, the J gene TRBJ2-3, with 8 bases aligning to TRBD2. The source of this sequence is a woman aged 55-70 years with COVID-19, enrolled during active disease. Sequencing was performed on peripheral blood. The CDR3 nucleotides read TGCGCCAGCAGCTTGTTCCTAGCGGGCCCTAGCACAGATACGCAGTATTTT. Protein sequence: CASSLFLAGPSTDTQYF.